A selection of T cell receptor beta chains follows, all from one sample in a study of cytomegalovirus exposure and HLA in healthy donors. Profiled with immunoSEQ multiplex PCR; TCRdb holds only in-frame clones, not every one. Among 150,000 to 200,000 clones listed, roughly four fifths were seen once. Sequenced sample: PBMCs. The receptors stem from a woman between 35 and 50 years old in good health and CMV-seronegative. Both conserved end residues are part of each CDR3. The D gene is left open where the match is weak. For some rows the clone size is stated as once, few or many, or as a class when expanded; others skip it.

cdr3_length: 14; v_call: TRBV5-1; d_call: -; j_call: TRBJ1-1; clone_size: -; cdr3_nt: TGCGCCAGCAGCTTGTCGGTAGCCAACACTGAAGCTTTCTTT; cdr3_aa: CASSLSVANTEAFF
cdr3_length: 16; v_call: TRBV15; d_call: -; j_call: TRBJ1-2; clone_size: few; cdr3_nt: TGTGCCACCAGCAGAGACGCCCAGGCAACCTCTGATGGCTACACCTTC; cdr3_aa: CATSRDAQATSDGYTF
cdr3_length: 13; v_call: TRBV7-9; d_call: TRBD1; j_call: TRBJ2-7; clone_size: -; cdr3_nt: TGTGCCAGCGCCACAGGGGGGTATTACGAGCAGTACTTC; cdr3_aa: CASATGGYYEQYF
cdr3_length: 14; v_call: TRBV10-3; d_call: -; j_call: TRBJ2-3; clone_size: -; cdr3_nt: TGTGCCATCAGTGAGAGGGAGATGCCAGATACGCAGTATTTT; cdr3_aa: CAISEREMPDTQYF
cdr3_length: 14; v_call: TRBV2; d_call: -; j_call: TRBJ1-1; clone_size: -; cdr3_nt: TGTGCCAGCAGTGAGGCGGGAGGTAGGACTGAAGCTTTCTTT; cdr3_aa: CASSEAGGRTEAFF
cdr3_length: 14; v_call: TRBV18; d_call: -; j_call: TRBJ1-1; clone_size: -; cdr3_nt: TGTGCCAGCTCACCGGAGCAGGGTGGCACTGAAGCTTTCTTT; cdr3_aa: CASSPEQGGTEAFF
cdr3_length: 14; v_call: TRBV10-3; d_call: TRBD1; j_call: TRBJ2-3; clone_size: -; cdr3_nt: TGTGCCATCAGTGGGACAGGGGACACAGATACGCAGTATTTT; cdr3_aa: CAISGTGDTDTQYF
cdr3_length: 9; v_call: TRBV11-2; d_call: -; j_call: TRBJ1-2; clone_size: -; cdr3_nt: TGTGCCAGCAGCCGGGGGTACACCTTC; cdr3_aa: CASSRGYTF
cdr3_length: 11; v_call: TRBV29-1; d_call: -; j_call: TRBJ2-5; clone_size: -; cdr3_nt: TGCAGCGTCTCGACGGGGGAGACCCAGTACTTC; cdr3_aa: CSVSTGETQYF
cdr3_length: 11; v_call: TRBV29-1; d_call: -; j_call: TRBJ2-5; clone_size: -; cdr3_nt: TGCAGCGGTGGCAGGAAAGAGACCCAGTACTTC; cdr3_aa: CSGGRKETQYF
cdr3_length: 16; v_call: TRBV2; d_call: -; j_call: TRBJ2-3; clone_size: once; cdr3_nt: TGTGCCAGCAGGGGGCTCGACTGGGGAAGCACAGATACGCAGTATTTT; cdr3_aa: CASRGLDWGSTDTQYF
cdr3_length: 17; v_call: TRBV7-3; d_call: TRBD2; j_call: TRBJ2-1; clone_size: -; cdr3_nt: TGTGCCAGCAGCTTATTCGGGGGAACTAGCGGGAGCGGTGAGCAGTTCTTC; cdr3_aa: CASSLFGGTSGSGEQFF